The TCR beta chain described here comes from a study of low-dose radiotherapy and immunotherapy resistance in tumors. The wider study: Members of Cohort 1 were treated with 0.5 Gy per fraction every 2 weeks. The prescribed total PTV dose was 6.5 Gy. From cycle 1 day 1, patients took oral aspirin 300 mg every day for four cycles.

Time point defined: before trial treatment. This clonotype was counted at least ten times. Covering alpha and beta chains, TRAV- and TRBV-specific primers were used for the first-strand cDNA. TCR amplification involved 15 to 25 PCR cycles with a constant-region primer and V-primer adapter. MiXCR, applied by TCRdb to the reads, yields one record per CDR3 protein. Of fewer than 90,000 distinct CDR3 sequences listed, roughly 30% are singletons. Germline V gene sequence: CDR1 SGHTA, CDR2 FQGNSA. After removal of 4 bases from V and 5 bases from J, the junction contained 8 bases not matched to a gene. The CDR3 runs 15 residues.

Sequenced here: PBMCs, sampled before treatment. This receptor was identified in a female donor with ovarian cancer. The chain employs TRBV7-2 and TRBJ1-1, with TRBD1 identical over 9 bases. Here the CDR3 DNA reads TGTGCCAGCAGCTCTCTTGGACAGGGGAGGACTGAAGCTTTCTTT. Translating gives CASSSLGQGRTEAFF.